Each of the 24 T cell receptor beta chains below was sequenced from the same sample in a study of blood T cell repertoires in COVID-19. Here immunoSEQ multiplex PCR was the method, and the copy in TCRdb shows in-frame clones only, minus some. The data show 70,000 to 100,000 clones, with approximately 90% seen just once and about 3% held by the top ten. Sequencing input: peripheral blood. The receptors originated from a woman of 80 years or more with acute or convalescent COVID-19.

This chain links TRBV6-2 or TRBV6-3 with TRBJ1-1, with D possibly TRBD1 on 5 matching bases. V was clipped by 5 bases and J by 1 base, with 20 bases between them. The CDR3 covers 17 residues. CDR1 MNHEY and CDR2 SVGEGT come from the germline V gene. CDR3 coding DNA: TGTGCCAGCAGTCAAATATGGGGCGGGACGGAGAACACTGAAGCTTTCTTT. Translating it yields CASSQIWGGTENTEAFF.

The chain employs TRBV11-2 and TRBJ2-7; 15 nucleotides agree with TRBD2. The V gene end was trimmed by 5 bases and the J gene end by 3 bases; junction bases not matched to a gene: 14. CDR3 length: 19 amino acids. CDR1 is SGHAT, CDR2 FQNNGV, per germline. The DNA of the CDR3 is TGTGCCAGCAGCCCCCGGACTAGCGGGGGGGCCAGGCAGTTCTACGAGCAGTACTTC. Translation: CASSPRTSGGARQFYEQYF.

The rearrangement links TRBV30 to TRBJ1-2; perhaps TRBD1 as D (5 bases). CDR3 length: 14 amino acids. In germline, CDR1 is GTSNPN, CDR2 SVGIG (reference sequence). V was trimmed by 3 bases and J by 0 bases, leaving 11 bases between them. This chain's CDR3 is CAWRLDSSNYGYTF. The CDR3 DNA reads as TGTGCCTGGAGATTAGACAGTTCTAACTATGGCTACACCTTC.

The gene calls are TRBV19 and TRBJ2-2; 12 bases align to TRBD2. Losses at the gene ends were 5 bases for V and 5 bases for J; bases not matched to a gene: 12. CDR1 LNHDA and CDR2 SQIVND come from the germline V gene (reference sequence). The CDR3 length is 18 residues. CDR3 sequence: CASSLPTLAGGPTGELFF. The DNA for the CDR3 is TGTGCCAGTAGTCTCCCCACTCTAGCGGGAGGGCCTACCGGGGAGCTGTTTTTT.

This rearrangement joins TRBV7-2 to TRBJ1-1; no reliable D call. V was shortened by 2 bases and J by 2 bases, with 12 bases between the two germline ends. Germline CDR1 and CDR2: SGHTA and FQGNSA. CDR3 size: 15 residues. CDR3 sequence (DNA): TGTGCCAGCAGCTTAAGCACAGTCCCAAACACTGAAGCTTTCTTT. Encoded protein: CASSLSTVPNTEAFF. The full variable domain, with the rest looked up from reference TRBV7-2 and TRBJ1-1, is GAGVSQSPSNKVTEKGKDVELRCDPISGHTALYWYRQSLGQGLEFLIYFQGNSAPDKSGLPSDRFSAERTGGSVSTLTIQRTQQEDSAVYLCASSLSTVPNTEAFFGQGTRLTVV.

The gene calls are TRBV3-1 (or the pseudogene TRBV3-2) and TRBJ2-7; 8 bases agree with TRBD2. This CDR3 is built from 16 residues. The J segment lost 1 base and the V segment lost 4 bases, leaving 9 bases of the junction unmatched. Germline V gene data show CDR1 as LGHDT and CDR2 as YNNKEL (reference sequence). As DNA, the CDR3 is TGTGCCAGCAGCCCTCCGTGGGCTAGCGGGTCCTACGAGCAGTACTTC. Encoded protein: CASSPPWASGSYEQYF.

This chain links TRBV7-2 with TRBJ2-7; 10 bases map to TRBD1. Looked up from germline, CDR1 is SGHTA and CDR2 is FQGNSA. V lost 5 bases to trimming and J lost 2 bases; unmatched junction nucleotides: 3. This CDR3 contains 14 residues. In DNA form, the CDR3 reads TGTGCCAGCAGCGAGGGACAGGGGCCCTACGAGCAGTACTTC. Its protein is CASSEGQGPYEQYF. The variable domain in full, with the rest retrieved from reference TRBV7-2 and TRBJ2-7, is GAGVSQSPSNKVTEKGKDVELRCDPISGHTALYWYRQSLGQGLEFLIYFQGNSAPDKSGLPSDRFSAERTGGSVSTLTIQRTQQEDSAVYLCASSEGQGPYEQYFGPGTRLTVT.

The V call is TRBV28, the J call TRBJ1-5; D is possibly TRBD1 (6 bases). Trimming took 4 bases from V and 1 from J, leaving 17 bases between them. From germline, CDR1 is MDHEN and CDR2 SYDVKM. The CDR3 loop spans 17 amino acids. CDR3 in DNA: TGTGCCAGCAGTTCTCCGGGACAAACCTGGAGCAATCAGCCCCAGCATTTT. Translation: CASSSPGQTWSNQPQHF.

This chain links TRBV3-1 (or the pseudogene TRBV3-2) with TRBJ2-1; possible D gene TRBD2, 6 bases. The germline V gene has CDR1 LGHDT and CDR2 YNNKEL (reference sequence). The CDR3 covers 16 residues. Deletions cut 4 bases from V and 16 bases from J, with 29 bases between. The CDR3 DNA follows: TGTGCCAGCAGCCCACACACTCCTCGGGGGTTGCGATCTCTATTCTTC. Amino acids: CASSPHTPRGLRSLFF.

The chain combines TRBV27 with TRBJ1-1, with 7 bases that match TRBD1. The CDR3 contains 15 residues. V lost 6 bases and J lost 5; bases outside the gene matches: 12. From germline, CDR1 is MNHEY and CDR2 SMNVEV (reference sequence). This CDR3 reads CASSPLTGWGTEAFF. CDR3 coding DNA: TGTGCCAGCAGCCCACTGACAGGGTGGGGTACTGAAGCTTTCTTT.

The V call is TRBV9, the J call TRBJ2-2; D not resolved. The CDR3 extends over 16 amino acids. Germline V gene data show CDR1 as SGDLS and CDR2 as YYNGEE. With 3 bases removed from V and 5 bases from J, the gap between germline ends came to 17 bases. The CDR3 bases are TGTGCCAGCAGCGCGGCGCAGTCCGGGTGGACCGGGGAGCTGTTTTTT. This sequence encodes CASSAAQSGWTGELFF. Together with reference TRBV9 and TRBJ2-2, the CDR3 gives the full variable domain: DSGVTQTPKHLITATGQRVTLRCSPRSGDLSVYWYQQSLDQGLQFLIQYYNGEERAKGNILERFSAQQFPDLHSELNLSSLELGDSALYFCASSAAQSGWTGELFFGEGSRLTVL.

This rearrangement joins TRBV27 to TRBJ2-1; TRBD2 matches 7 bases. Trimming at V came to 6 bases and at J to 2 bases, leaving 13 bases not matched to a gene. Looked up from germline, CDR1 is MNHEY and CDR2 is SMNVEV (reference sequence). The CDR3 loop spans 17 amino acids. The CDR3 nucleotides read TGTGCCAGCAGCCGCCCCCCAACTAGCGCAGCCTACAATGAGCAGTTCTTC. This codes for CASSRPPTSAAYNEQFF.

The V and J genes are TRBV19 and TRBJ1-3; the D is unclear. From germline, CDR1 is LNHDA and CDR2 SQIVND (reference sequence). V lost 0 bases, J lost 1 base, and 7 bases lay in between. CDR3 length: 15 residues. The CDR3 loop is CASSIDLYSGNTIYF. The CDR3 bases are TGTGCCAGTAGTATAGATCTTTATTCTGGAAACACCATATATTTT. Looking up the rest from reference TRBV19 and TRBJ1-3 gives the full variable domain: DGGITQSPKYLFRKEGQNVTLSCEQNLNHDAMYWYRQDPGQGLRLIYYSQIVNDFQKGDIAEGYSVSREKKESFPLTVTSAQKNPTAFYLCASSIDLYSGNTIYFGEGSWLTVV.

The V gene is TRBV7-2, the J gene TRBJ1-2, with D tentatively TRBD1 (6 bases). The CDR3 covers 14 residues. Germline V lookup: CDR1 SGHTA, CDR2 FQGNSA. Between the trimmed V and J ends, which lost 4 bases and 8 bases, there was a span of 17 bases. The CDR3 loop is CASSSLQGTGGYTF. CDR3 in DNA: TGTGCCAGCAGCTCCCTACAGGGAACGGGGGGCTACACCTTC.

This clone was detected a few times. This chain uses TRBV7-8 with TRBJ2-1; 11 positions match TRBD2. Germline V gene sequence: CDR1 SGHVS, CDR2 FQNEAQ. This CDR3 has 17 amino acids. V shed 3 bases, J shed 4 bases, and the junction held 8 bases outside the gene matches. Here the CDR3 DNA reads TGTGCCAGCAGCTTGAAAAAGGGACTAGCGGTTTACAATGAGCAGTTCTTC. Amino acid sequence: CASSLKKGLAVYNEQFF.

In its sample, this clone was seen a few times. The chain combines TRBV7-8 with TRBJ2-7, with D perhaps matching TRBD1 (7 bases). Germline assignment: CDR1 SGHVS and CDR2 FQNEAQ. The CDR3 is 14 residues long. V was pared by 3 bases and J by 3 bases, with 12 bases between. The CDR3 reads CASSFSQGGYEQYF. Here the CDR3 DNA reads TGTGCCAGCAGCTTTTCCCAGGGGGGCTACGAGCAGTACTTC.

The chain combines TRBV5-1 with TRBJ1-2; no definite D call. Germline lookup yields CDR1 SGHRS and CDR2 YFSETQ. The CDR3 has 13 amino acids. V lost 4 bases and J lost 5, with 12 bases in between. The DNA for the CDR3 is TGCGCCAGCAGCGAGGGAACCTATTATGGCTACACCTTC. It is translated as CASSEGTYYGYTF. Complete variable domain (other parts from reference TRBV5-1 and TRBJ1-2): KAGVTQTPRYLIKTRGQQVTLSCSPISGHRSVSWYQQTPGQGLQFLFEYFSETQRNKGNFPGRFSGRQFSNSRSEMNVSTLELGDSALYLCASSEGTYYGYTFGSGTRLTVV.

The gene calls are TRBV28 and TRBJ1-2, with 7 positions matching TRBD1. The CDR3 covers 15 residues. Germline values: CDR1 MDHEN, CDR2 SYDVKM. V trimming: 8 bases; J trimming: 3 bases; junction bases outside the gene matches: 12. CDR3 nucleotides: TGTGCCAGCTACCTTAGGAGGGGGCGAGACTATGGCTACACCTTC. Translation: CASYLRRGRDYGYTF.

This clone was picked up one time. The rearrangement joins TRBV2 to TRBJ2-2; D not resolved. V shed 6 bases and J shed 4 bases, with 9 bases lying between them. The CDR3 contains 13 residues. Germline CDR1 SNHLY, CDR2 FYNNEI. DNA of the CDR3: TGTGCCAGCAGCCCGTCGCGCACCGGGGAGCTGTTTTTT. It translates to CASSPSRTGELFF.

This clone has just one count. The gene calls are TRBV7-2 and TRBJ2-7; 12 bases are a match to TRBD1. Germline loops: CDR1 SGHTA, CDR2 FQGNSA. With 1 base clipped from V and 5 bases from J, the junction kept 3 bases outside the gene matches. The CDR3 contains 15 residues. CDR3 sequence reads: CASSLVGDRGHEQYF. DNA for the CDR3: TGTGCCAGCAGCTTAGTGGGGGACAGGGGGCACGAGCAGTACTTC.

V is TRBV19 and J is TRBJ2-7; 11 positions agree with TRBD1. Germline loops: CDR1 LNHDA, CDR2 SQIVND (reference sequence). V was pared by 5 bases and J by 7 bases, with 10 bases of the junction left unmatched. This CDR3 is built from 15 residues. The CDR3 loop reads CASSSGQGALGEQYF. The CDR3 nucleotides are TGTGCCAGTAGTTCCGGACAGGGGGCATTGGGGGAGCAGTACTTC.

The chain has TRBV7-2 and TRBJ2-7, with 13 bases that match TRBD2. The CDR3 sequence is 18 residues long. Germline V gene lookup returns CDR1 SGHTA and CDR2 FQGNSA. V lost 2 bases to trimming and J lost 2 bases; unmatched junction nucleotides: 9. The DNA for the CDR3 is TGTGCCAGCAGCTTAAGTTGGACTAGCGGGAGCCTAACCTACGAGCAGTACTTC. It translates to CASSLSWTSGSLTYEQYF.

This clone showed up just once. The V call is TRBV7-3, the J call TRBJ2-7; D is unresolved. This CDR3 comprises 14 residues. Germline CDR1 SGHTA, CDR2 FQGTGA. The V end lost 5 bases, the J end lost 3 bases, and 14 bases lay between the germline ends. In nucleotides, the CDR3 is TGTGCCAGCAGCCCCAATCGAGTCGGCTACGAGCAGTACTTC. Translation gives CASSPNRVGYEQYF.

This clone was recorded a few times. The rearrangement joins TRBV9 to TRBJ2-2; 8 bases are a match to TRBD2. CDR1 and CDR2 (germline): SGDLS, YYNGEE. This CDR3 spans 17 amino acids. V shed 0 bases and J 5 bases; nucleotides not matched to a gene: 9. The CDR3 nucleotides read TGTGCCAGCAGCGTAGCTTTGCGGGGGGCAGAGACCGGGGAGCTGTTTTTT. Its protein is CASSVALRGAETGELFF. Combining the CDR3 with reference TRBV9 and TRBJ2-2 gives the whole variable domain DSGVTQTPKHLITATGQRVTLRCSPRSGDLSVYWYQQSLDQGLQFLIQYYNGEERAKGNILERFSAQQFPDLHSELNLSSLELGDSALYFCASSVALRGAETGELFFGEGSRLTVL.